The 5 T cell receptor beta chains given below trace back to one sample, sequenced in a study of cytotoxic CD8 clonotypes in ibrutinib-treated CLL. Assay: immunoSEQ multiplex PCR; the TCRdb copy retains only in-frame clones and omits some. The sample yields about 30,000 clones, roughly 59% seen once. The sequenced sample was PBMCs, obtained before ibrutinib treatment. Every receptor here comes from a human donor with chronic lymphocytic leukemia.

V gene TRBV27 combines with J gene TRBJ2-7; tentatively, D is TRBD1 (6 bases). From germline, CDR1 is MNHEY and CDR2 SMNVEV (reference sequence). The germline V and J ends were trimmed by 5 bases and 4 bases, with 15 bases remaining between them. The CDR3 runs to 14 residues. CDR3: CASSADSFLYEQYF. As DNA, the CDR3 is TGTGCCAGCAGTGCGGACAGTTTCCTATACGAGCAGTACTTC.

The rearrangement joins TRBV5-1 to TRBJ2-7, with 9 bases identical to TRBD1. J was trimmed by 1 base and V by 0 bases; bases with no gene match: 5. Per germline, CDR1 SGHRS and CDR2 YFSETQ. This CDR3 is built from 16 residues. Written as DNA, the CDR3 is TGCGCCAGCAGCTTGGCTTGGGACAGGGTGTCCTACGAGCAGTACTTC. It encodes CASSLAWDRVSYEQYF.

This clone turned up a few times. This chain uses TRBV18 with TRBJ1-5; possibly TRBD1 for D (5 bases). This CDR3 contains 16 residues. In germline, CDR1 is KGHSH, CDR2 LQKENI. V was trimmed by 3 bases and J by 0 bases, leaving 12 bases between them. CDR3 sequence: CASSPYGTDSNQPQHF. CDR3 nucleotide sequence: TGTGCCAGCTCACCCTACGGGACGGATAGCAATCAGCCCCAGCATTTT. The full variable domain, its missing parts supplied by reference TRBV18 and TRBJ1-5, is NAGVMQNPRHLVRRRGQEARLRCSPMKGHSHVYWYRQLPEEGLKFMVYLQKENIIDESGMPKERFSAEFPKEGPSILRIQQVVRGDSAAYFCASSPYGTDSNQPQHFGDGTRLSIL.

V is TRBV18 and J is TRBJ2-7; D ambiguous. The CDR3 is made up of 14 amino acids. Germline V CDR1 and CDR2: KGHSH, LQKENI. V was cut by 4 bases and J by 0 bases, with 10 bases left in between. The CDR3 region has the DNA TGTGCCAGCTCACAAACGGGCCGCTCCTACGAGCAGTACTTC. This codes for CASSQTGRSYEQYF.

The V call is TRBV5-1, the J call TRBJ1-3; 7 bases fit TRBD1. Trimming took 4 bases from V and 2 from J; bases not matched to a gene: 6. The length of the CDR3 is 15 residues. Per germline, CDR1 SGHRS and CDR2 YFSETQ. CDR3 in amino acids: CASSVGTVAGNTIYF. CDR3 bases: TGCGCCAGCAGCGTAGGGACAGTCGCTGGAAACACCATATATTTT.